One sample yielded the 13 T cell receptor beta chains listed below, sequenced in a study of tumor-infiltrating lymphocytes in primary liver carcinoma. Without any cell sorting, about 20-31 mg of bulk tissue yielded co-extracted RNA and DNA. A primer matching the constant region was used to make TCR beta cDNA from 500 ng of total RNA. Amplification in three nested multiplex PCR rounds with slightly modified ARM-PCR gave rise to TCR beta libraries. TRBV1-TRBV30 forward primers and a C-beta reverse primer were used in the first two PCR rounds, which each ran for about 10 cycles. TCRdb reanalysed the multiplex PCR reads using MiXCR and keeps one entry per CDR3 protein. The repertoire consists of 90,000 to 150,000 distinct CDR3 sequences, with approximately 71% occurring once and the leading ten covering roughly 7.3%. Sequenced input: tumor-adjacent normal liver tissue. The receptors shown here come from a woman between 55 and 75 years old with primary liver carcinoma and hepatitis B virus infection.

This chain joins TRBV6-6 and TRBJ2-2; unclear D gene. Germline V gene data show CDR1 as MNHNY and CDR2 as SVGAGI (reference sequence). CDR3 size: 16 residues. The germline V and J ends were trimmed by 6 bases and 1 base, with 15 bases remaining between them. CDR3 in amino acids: CASSPTHNRNTGELFF. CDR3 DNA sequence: TGTGCCAGCAGCCCAACTCACAATCGGAACACCGGGGAGCTGTTTTTT.

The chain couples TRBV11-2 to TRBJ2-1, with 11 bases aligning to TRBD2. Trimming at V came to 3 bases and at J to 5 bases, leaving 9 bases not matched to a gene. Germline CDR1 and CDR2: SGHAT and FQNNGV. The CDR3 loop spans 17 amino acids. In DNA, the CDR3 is TGTGCCAGCAGCTTGCTTGGAGGGACTAGCGGTAACAATGAGCAGTTCTTC. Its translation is CASSLLGGTSGNNEQFF.

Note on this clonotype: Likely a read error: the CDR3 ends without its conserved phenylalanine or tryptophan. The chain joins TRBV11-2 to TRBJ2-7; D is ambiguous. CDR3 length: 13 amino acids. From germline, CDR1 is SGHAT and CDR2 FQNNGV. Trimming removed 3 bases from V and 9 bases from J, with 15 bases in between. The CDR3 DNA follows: TGTGCCAGCAGCTTTCGGTCTGGGGTCGTGCAGTACTCC. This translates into CASSFRSGVVQYS.

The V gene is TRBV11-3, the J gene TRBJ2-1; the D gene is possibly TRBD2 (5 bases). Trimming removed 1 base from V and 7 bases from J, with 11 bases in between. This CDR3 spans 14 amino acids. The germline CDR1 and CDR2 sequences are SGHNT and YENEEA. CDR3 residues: CASSLAGIENEQFF. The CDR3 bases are TGTGCCAGCAGCTTAGCCGGGATTGAGAATGAGCAGTTCTTC.

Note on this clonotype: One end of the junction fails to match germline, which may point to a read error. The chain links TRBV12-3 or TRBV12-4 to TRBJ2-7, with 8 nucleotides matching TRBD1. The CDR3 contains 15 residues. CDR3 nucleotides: TGTGCCAGTAGTTTTGGACAGGGCGTCCCCTACGAGCAGTACTTC. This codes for CASSFGQGVPYEQYF.

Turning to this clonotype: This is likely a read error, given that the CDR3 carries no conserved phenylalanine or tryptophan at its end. The CDR3 DNA reads as TGCGCCTGCAGCTTCTGGACAGACAGCACAGATACGCAGTATTCT. Translated: CACSFWTDSTDTQYS. The rearrangement links TRBV5-1 to TRBJ2-3; a possible D gene is TRBD1 (6 bases). From germline, CDR1 is SGHRS and CDR2 YFSETQ. The length of the CDR3 is 15 residues.

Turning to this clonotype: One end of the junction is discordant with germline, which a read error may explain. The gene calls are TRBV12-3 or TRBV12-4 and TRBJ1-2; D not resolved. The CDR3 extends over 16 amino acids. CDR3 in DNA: TGTGCCAGCAGTTTAACGGGAGAGCTGAGTGCTGACGGCTACATCTTC. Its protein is CASSLTGELSADGYIF.

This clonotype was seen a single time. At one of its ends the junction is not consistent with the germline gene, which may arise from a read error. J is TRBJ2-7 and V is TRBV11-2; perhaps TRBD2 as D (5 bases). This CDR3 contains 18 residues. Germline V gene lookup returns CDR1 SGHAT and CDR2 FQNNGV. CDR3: CASRLDWVSLEGPYEQYF. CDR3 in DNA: TGTGCCAGCAGGTTAGATTGGGTCAGTCTAGAGGGTCCCTATGAGCAGTACTTC.

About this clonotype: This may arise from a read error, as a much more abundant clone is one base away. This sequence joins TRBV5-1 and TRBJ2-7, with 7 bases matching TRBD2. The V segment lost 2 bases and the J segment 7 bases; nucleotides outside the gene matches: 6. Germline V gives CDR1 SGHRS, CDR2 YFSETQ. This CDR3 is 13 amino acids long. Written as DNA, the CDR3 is TGCGCCAGCAGCTTAGGACTAGTGGGGGAGCAGTACTTC. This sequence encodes CASSLGLVGEQYF.

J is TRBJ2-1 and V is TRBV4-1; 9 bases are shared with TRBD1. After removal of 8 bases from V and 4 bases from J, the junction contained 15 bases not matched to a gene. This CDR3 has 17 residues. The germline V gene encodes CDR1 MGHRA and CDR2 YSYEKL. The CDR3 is CASRHTQGAGVYNEQFF. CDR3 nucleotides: TGCGCCAGCCGTCACACACAGGGGGCTGGGGTATACAATGAGCAGTTCTTC.

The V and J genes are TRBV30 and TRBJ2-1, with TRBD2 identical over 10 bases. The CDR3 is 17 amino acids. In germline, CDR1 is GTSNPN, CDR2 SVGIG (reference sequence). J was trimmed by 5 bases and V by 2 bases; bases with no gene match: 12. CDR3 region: CAWSPKISSGSNNEQFF. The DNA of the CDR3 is TGTGCCTGGAGTCCAAAAATCTCTAGCGGGAGTAACAATGAGCAGTTCTTC.

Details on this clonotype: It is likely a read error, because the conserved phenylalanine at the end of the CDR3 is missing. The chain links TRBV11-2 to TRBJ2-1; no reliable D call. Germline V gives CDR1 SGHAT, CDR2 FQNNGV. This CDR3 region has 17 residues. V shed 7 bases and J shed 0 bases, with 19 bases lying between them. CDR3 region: CASNFTPQRSSYNEQFL. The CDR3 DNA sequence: TGTGCCAGCAACTTTACCCCACAGAGGAGCTCCTACAATGAGCAGTTCTTA.

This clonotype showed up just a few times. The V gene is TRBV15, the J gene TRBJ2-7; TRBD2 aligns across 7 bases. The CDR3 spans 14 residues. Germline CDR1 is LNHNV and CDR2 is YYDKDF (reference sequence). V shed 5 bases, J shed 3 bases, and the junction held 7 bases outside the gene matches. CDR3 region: CATSYMSGGYEQYF. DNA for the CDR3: TGTGCCACCAGCTATATGTCGGGAGGCTACGAGCAGTACTTC.